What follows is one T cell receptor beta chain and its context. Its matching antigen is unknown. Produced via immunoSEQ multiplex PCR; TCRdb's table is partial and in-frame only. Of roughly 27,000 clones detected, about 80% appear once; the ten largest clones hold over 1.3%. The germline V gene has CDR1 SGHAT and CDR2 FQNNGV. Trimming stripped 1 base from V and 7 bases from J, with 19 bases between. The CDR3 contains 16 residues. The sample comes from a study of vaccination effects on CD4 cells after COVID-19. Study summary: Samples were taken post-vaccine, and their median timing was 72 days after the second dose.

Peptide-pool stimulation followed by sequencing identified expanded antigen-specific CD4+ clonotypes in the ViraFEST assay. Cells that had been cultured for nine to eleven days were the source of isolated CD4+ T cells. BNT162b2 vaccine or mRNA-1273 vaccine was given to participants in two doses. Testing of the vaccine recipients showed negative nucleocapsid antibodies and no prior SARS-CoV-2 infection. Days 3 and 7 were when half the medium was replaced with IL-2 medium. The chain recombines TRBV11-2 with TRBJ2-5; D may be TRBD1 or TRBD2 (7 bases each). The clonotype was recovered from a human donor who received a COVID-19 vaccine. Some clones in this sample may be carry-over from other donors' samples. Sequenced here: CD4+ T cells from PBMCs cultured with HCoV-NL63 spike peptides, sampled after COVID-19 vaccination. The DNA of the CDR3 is TGTGCCAGCAGCTTAGGGGGGACAGCGGGAATAGGGACCCAGTACTTC. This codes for CASSLGGTAGIGTQYF.